This TCR beta chain was observed in a study of blood T cell repertoires in COVID-19. As for the study in general: Whether acute or convalescent, the COVID-19 samples came from the United States, Italy and Spain.

Trimming took off 6 bases at V and 3 bases at J, with 14 bases between the two ends. Germline assignment: CDR1 ENHRY and CDR2 SYGVKD. There are 14 residues in the CDR3. Here immunoSEQ multiplex PCR was the method, and the copy in TCRdb shows in-frame clones only, minus some. Of around 77,000 clones listed, approximately 84% were seen once; the top ten hold about a tenth. The sample was peripheral blood. V gene TRBV10-3 combines with J gene TRBJ1-2; a possible D gene is TRBD1 (6 bases). The origin of this receptor is a man between 65 and 80 years old with active or convalescent COVID-19. This chain's CDR3 is CAIRSQGSDYGYTF. The CDR3 nucleotides read TGTGCCATCAGGTCTCAGGGGTCCGACTATGGCTACACCTTC.